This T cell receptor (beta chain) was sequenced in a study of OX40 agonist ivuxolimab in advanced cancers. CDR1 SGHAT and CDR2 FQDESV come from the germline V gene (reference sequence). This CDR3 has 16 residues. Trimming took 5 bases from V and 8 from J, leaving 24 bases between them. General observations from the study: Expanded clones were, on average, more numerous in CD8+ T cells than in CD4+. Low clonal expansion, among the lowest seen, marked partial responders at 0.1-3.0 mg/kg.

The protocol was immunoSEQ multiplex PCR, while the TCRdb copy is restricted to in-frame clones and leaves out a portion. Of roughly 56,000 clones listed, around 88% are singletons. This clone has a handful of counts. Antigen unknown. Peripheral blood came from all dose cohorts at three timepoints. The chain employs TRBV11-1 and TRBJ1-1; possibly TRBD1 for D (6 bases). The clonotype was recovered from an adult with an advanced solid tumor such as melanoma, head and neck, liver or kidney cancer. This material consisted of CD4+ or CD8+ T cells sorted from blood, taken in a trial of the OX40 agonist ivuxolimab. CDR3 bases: TGTGCCAGCAGCCCGTTTACGCGGCGCAGGGGTCCAGAAGCTTTCTTT. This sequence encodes CASSPFTRRRGPEAFF.